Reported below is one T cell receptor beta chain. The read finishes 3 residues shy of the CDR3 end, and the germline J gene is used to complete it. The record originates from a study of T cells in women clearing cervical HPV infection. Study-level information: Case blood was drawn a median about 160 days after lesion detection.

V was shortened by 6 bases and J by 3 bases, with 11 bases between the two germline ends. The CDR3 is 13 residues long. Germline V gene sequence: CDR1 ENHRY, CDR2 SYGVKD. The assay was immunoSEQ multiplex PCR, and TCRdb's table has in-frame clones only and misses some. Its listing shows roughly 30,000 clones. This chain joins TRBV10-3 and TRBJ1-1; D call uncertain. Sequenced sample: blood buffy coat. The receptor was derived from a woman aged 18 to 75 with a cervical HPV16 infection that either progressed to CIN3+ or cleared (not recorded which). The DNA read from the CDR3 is TGTGCCATCAGCCCCGACACATACACTGAA. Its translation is CAISPDTYTE. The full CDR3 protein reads CAISPDTYTEAFF.